The TCR beta chain under discussion was sequenced for a study of glioma-infiltrating T cells. Overall study results and limits: Tissue-blood divergence was below expectation in non-neoplastic patients, above in gliomas. Tissue and blood shared very few CDR3 sequences.

This clonotype has ten or more counts. Its antigen is not known. Amplification of TCR alpha and beta CDR3 regions from RNA used iRepertoire nested multiplex PCR. For one-step reverse transcription and amplification, about 85-400 ng of tissue mRNA or PBMC total RNA was used. TCRdb analysed the multiplex PCR reads with MiXCR anew, one entry per CDR3 protein. The sample yields approximately 15,000 distinct CDR3 sequences, 55% to 75% seen once. The CDR3 runs 14 residues. The V end lost 8 bases, the J end lost 1 base, and 12 bases lay between the germline ends. The germline V gene has CDR1 SNHLY and CDR2 FYNNEI.

The gene calls are TRBV2 and TRBJ1-5; no firm D call. Sequenced material: glioma tissue, nonneoplastic brain tissue, or PBMCs (not recorded which). This TCR came from a human donor with low-grade glioma or glioblastoma, undergoing nonglioma brain surgery, or in good health (not recorded which). The CDR3 DNA follows: TGTGCCAGCTCCGGGAGCGTGAGCAATCAGCCCCAGCATTTT. Protein: CASSGSVSNQPQHF.